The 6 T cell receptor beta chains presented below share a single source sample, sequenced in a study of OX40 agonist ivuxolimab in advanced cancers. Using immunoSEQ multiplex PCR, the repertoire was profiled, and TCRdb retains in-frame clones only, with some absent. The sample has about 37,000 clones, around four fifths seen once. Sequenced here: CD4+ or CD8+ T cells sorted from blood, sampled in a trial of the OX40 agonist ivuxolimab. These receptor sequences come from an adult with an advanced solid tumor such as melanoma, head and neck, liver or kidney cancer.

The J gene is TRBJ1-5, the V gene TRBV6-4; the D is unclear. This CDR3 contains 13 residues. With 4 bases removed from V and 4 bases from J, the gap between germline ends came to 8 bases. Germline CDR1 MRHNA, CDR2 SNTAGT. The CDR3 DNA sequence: TGTGCCAGCAGTGCGGGCCCAAATCAGCCCCAGCATTTT. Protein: CASSAGPNQPQHF.

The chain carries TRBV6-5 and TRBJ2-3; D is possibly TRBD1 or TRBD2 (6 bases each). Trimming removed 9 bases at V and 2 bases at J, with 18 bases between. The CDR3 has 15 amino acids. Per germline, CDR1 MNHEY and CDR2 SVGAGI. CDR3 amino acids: CASWGITGATDTQYF. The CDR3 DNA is TGTGCCAGTTGGGGGATAACGGGGGCCACAGATACGCAGTATTTT.

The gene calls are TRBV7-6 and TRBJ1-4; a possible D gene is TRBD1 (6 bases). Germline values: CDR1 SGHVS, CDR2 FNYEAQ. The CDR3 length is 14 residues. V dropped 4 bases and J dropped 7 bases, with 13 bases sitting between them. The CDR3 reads CASSSSTGSEKLFF. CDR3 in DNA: TGTGCCAGCAGCTCGTCGACAGGATCTGAAAAACTGTTTTTT.

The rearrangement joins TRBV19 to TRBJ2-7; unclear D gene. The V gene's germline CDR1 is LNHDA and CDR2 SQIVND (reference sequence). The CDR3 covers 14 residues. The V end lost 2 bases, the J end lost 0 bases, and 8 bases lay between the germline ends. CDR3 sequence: CASSITYSSYEQYF. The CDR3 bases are TGTGCCAGTAGTATAACCTATAGCTCCTACGAGCAGTACTTC.

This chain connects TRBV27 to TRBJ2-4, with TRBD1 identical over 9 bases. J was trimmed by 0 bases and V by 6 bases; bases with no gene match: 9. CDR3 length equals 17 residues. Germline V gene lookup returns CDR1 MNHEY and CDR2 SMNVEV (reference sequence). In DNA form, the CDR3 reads TGTGCCAGCAGAGGGACAGGGTCCCTAGGAGCCAAAAACATTCAGTACTTC. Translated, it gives CASRGTGSLGAKNIQYF.

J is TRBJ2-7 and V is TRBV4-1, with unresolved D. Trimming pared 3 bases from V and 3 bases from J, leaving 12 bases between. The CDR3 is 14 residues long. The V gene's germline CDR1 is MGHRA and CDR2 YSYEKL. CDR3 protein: CASSQAGWGYEQYF. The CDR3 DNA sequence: TGCGCCAGCAGCCAGGCAGGATGGGGCTACGAGCAGTACTTC.